One and the same sample provided the 8 T cell receptor beta chains below, sequenced in a study of T-cell reconstitution after alpha-beta-depleted transplantation in children. Unique molecular identifiers were incorporated during preparation of the TCRbeta library. TCRdb used MiXCR to reprocess the PCR reads, holding one entry per CDR3 protein. The sample has about 160,000 distinct CDR3 sequences; roughly 10% are singletons. The sample in question was PBMCs, obtained before TCRalphabeta/CD19-depleted stem cell transplant. The receptors originated from a boy aged 2 to 10 with acute myeloid leukemia, due to receive a stem cell transplant.

This clonotype was recorded many times. The chain combines TRBV7-6 with TRBJ2-5; D is undetermined. Germline V lookup: CDR1 SGHVS, CDR2 FNYEAQ. V dropped 4 bases and J dropped 5 bases, with 8 bases sitting between them. This CDR3 contains 12 residues. The CDR3 loop is CASSSVGETQYF. Here the CDR3 DNA reads TGTGCCAGCAGCTCCGTGGGGGAGACCCAGTACTTC.

The chain recombines TRBV30 with TRBJ1-2, with TRBD1 matching over 11 bases. With 2 bases clipped from V and 5 bases from J, the junction kept 4 bases outside the gene matches. CDR3 size: 14 residues. Germline lookup yields CDR1 GTSNPN and CDR2 SVGIG (reference sequence). CDR3 region: CAWSLGQGVYGYTF. Written as DNA, the CDR3 is TGTGCCTGGAGTTTGGGACAGGGGGTTTATGGCTACACCTTC.

This clonotype was observed at least ten times. The chain employs TRBV30 and TRBJ2-7; 9 nucleotides align to TRBD1. The CDR3 is made up of 11 amino acids. The V gene's germline CDR1 is GTSNPN and CDR2 SVGIG (reference sequence). The ends lost 7 bases at V and 4 bases at J; junction bases unmatched: 2. The CDR3 coding sequence is TGTGCCTCGGACAGGGGTTACGAGCAGTACTTC. It is translated as CASDRGYEQYF.

This clonotype has a count of ten or more. The DNA for the CDR3 is TGTGCCAGCATCTCTGGACAACGTAATCAGCCCCAGCATTTT. The encoded protein is CASISGQRNQPQHF. This chain uses TRBV12-3 or TRBV12-4 with TRBJ1-5, with D possibly matching TRBD1 (5 bases). V lost 7 bases and J 4 bases, leaving 14 bases between the germline ends. The CDR3 runs 14 residues.

This clonotype was counted many times. The genes are TRBV7-6 and TRBJ2-7, with D hard to call. The CDR3 runs to 13 residues. Germline V gene lookup returns CDR1 SGHVS and CDR2 FNYEAQ. Deletions cut 10 bases from V and 1 base from J, with 14 bases between. The CDR3 region is CAKQIPESYEQYF. The CDR3 nucleotides are TGTGCCAAGCAGATTCCGGAGTCCTACGAGCAGTACTTC.

This clonotype was detected many times. The gene calls are TRBV5-6 and TRBJ2-1; 11 nucleotides match TRBD2. The CDR3 loop spans 18 amino acids. The V gene's germline CDR1 is SGHDT and CDR2 YYEEEE. J gave up 6 bases and V 2 bases, and 13 bases lay outside the gene matches. The CDR3 loop is CASSFGGLAVDRGNEQFF. The CDR3 nucleotides are TGTGCCAGCAGCTTTGGGGGACTAGCGGTCGATCGGGGCAATGAGCAGTTCTTC.

This clonotype appeared a few times. This chain connects TRBV27 to TRBJ1-6; D remains ambiguous. This CDR3 spans 14 amino acids. Germline values: CDR1 MNHEY, CDR2 SMNVEV (reference sequence). Trimming shortened V by 5 bases and J by 6 bases, and 11 bases separated the two germline ends. This chain's CDR3 is CASSPSSANSPLHF. CDR3 nucleotide sequence: TGTGCCAGCAGTCCCTCCTCAGCTAATTCACCCCTCCACTTT.

This clonotype was seen repeatedly, ten times or more. The chain recombines TRBV3-1 with TRBJ2-1, with TRBD2 matching 9 bases. V shed 1 base and J 5 bases; nucleotides not matched to a gene: 21. The CDR3 has 21 residues. Looked up from germline, CDR1 is LGHDT and CDR2 is YNNKEL (reference sequence). CDR3 in DNA: TGTGCCAGCAGCCAAGCGCCGATCAGTCGGCTAGCGGGGTCCCGGGACAATGAGCAGTTCTTC. Its translation: CASSQAPISRLAGSRDNEQFF.